This passage covers 28 T cell receptor beta chains from one sample sequenced in a study of regulatory T cells in long-lasting Graves disease. Both iRepertoire HTBI primers and Arm-PCR of CDR3 regions were used to build the TCR beta libraries. TCRdb reanalysed the multiplex PCR reads using MiXCR and keeps one entry per CDR3 protein. Here the sample spans some 450,000 distinct CDR3 sequences, around 20% being singletons. This sample's time point: persistent/refractory GD, antithyroid drugs over 5 years with positive TRAb. PBMC RNA served as the TCR library source. The sequenced sample was peripheral blood mononuclear cells (PBMCs), obtained when the disease was refractory, from a patient treated with antithyroid drugs. All receptors come from a female donor with Graves disease.

This clonotype has just a few counts. This chain links TRBV11-1 with TRBJ2-2; the match to TRBD2 covers 10 bases. The germline CDR1 and CDR2 sequences are SGHAT and FQDESV (reference sequence). Trimming removed 8 bases from V and 7 bases from J; junction bases left unmatched: 7. CDR3 length equals 14 residues. The CDR3 region has the DNA TGTGCCAGCCGCCGGACTAGCGGTGGCGGGGAGCTGTTTTTT. Amino acids: CASRRTSGGGELFF.

This clonotype has just a few counts. The chain employs TRBV7-9 and TRBJ2-2; D is undetermined. This CDR3 contains 14 residues. Germline loops: CDR1 SEHNR, CDR2 FQNEAQ (reference sequence). The V end lost 4 bases, the J end lost 1 base, and 7 bases lay between the germline ends. CDR3 DNA: TGTGCCAGCAGCTCGCCCGAGAACACCGGGGAGCTGTTTTTT. This gives the protein CASSSPENTGELFF.

This clonotype was observed many times. This sequence joins TRBV28 and TRBJ1-5; 7 positions agree with TRBD1. Germline V gene data show CDR1 as MDHEN and CDR2 as SYDVKM. CDR3 length: 15 amino acids. V lost 3 bases and J lost 9; bases outside the gene matches: 11. CDR3 in DNA: TGTGCCAGCAGTTTTCCCAAGGGAGGGGGCCGGCCCCAGCATTTT. Amino acids: CASSFPKGGGRPQHF.

This clonotype was counted between two and nine times. The chain combines TRBV6-5 with TRBJ1-2; D is uncertain. In germline, CDR1 is MNHEY, CDR2 SVGAGI. CDR3 size: 14 residues. V lost 2 bases and J lost 4, with 11 bases in between. Here the CDR3 DNA reads TGTGCCAGCAGTTACCAAATGGACGGCTATGGCTACACCTTC. It yields the protein CASSYQMDGYGYTF.

This chain joins TRBV5-1 and TRBJ2-7, with 7 bases aligning to TRBD2. In germline, CDR1 is SGHRS, CDR2 YFSETQ. The CDR3 is made up of 14 amino acids. J was trimmed by 1 base and V by 4 bases; bases with no gene match: 5. CDR3 loop: CASSTGLDSYEQYF. The CDR3 DNA reads as TGCGCCAGCAGCACAGGACTAGATTCCTACGAGCAGTACTTC.

The genes are TRBV20-1 and TRBJ2-7, with 10 bases fitting TRBD2. V shed 5 bases, J shed 3 bases, and the junction held 10 bases outside the gene matches. Germline V gene data show CDR1 as DFQATT and CDR2 as SNEGSKA (reference sequence). The CDR3 consists of 15 residues. CDR3 sequence (DNA): TGCAGTGCTCTGCGTCCGAGCGGGAGGGGCTACGAGCAGTACTTC. Amino acids: CSALRPSGRGYEQYF.

This clonotype was seen many times. The chain couples TRBV6-9 to TRBJ2-6; D remains unclear. V shed 2 bases and J shed 0 bases, with 8 bases lying between them. CDR1 is MNHGY and CDR2 is SVAAGI in the germline V gene. The CDR3 is 16 residues long. The CDR3 reads CASSYGQSSGANVLTF. Here the CDR3 DNA reads TGTGCCAGCAGTTATGGGCAGAGCTCTGGGGCCAACGTCCTGACTTTC.

This clonotype was seen repeatedly, ten times or more. The chain carries TRBV11-2 and TRBJ1-3; no firm D call. Per the germline V gene, CDR1 is SGHAT and CDR2 is FQNNGV. V was clipped by 5 bases and J by 2 bases, with 7 bases between them. The CDR3 sequence is 13 residues long. CDR3 bases: TGTGCCAGCAGCCAGGCCCCTGGAAACACCATATATTTT. Translating gives CASSQAPGNTIYF.

In this sample, this clonotype turned up many times. The chain couples TRBV2 to TRBJ1-4; D call uncertain. Trimming stripped 0 bases from V and 8 bases from J, with 13 bases between. Germline lookup yields CDR1 SNHLY and CDR2 FYNNEI. The CDR3 contains 15 residues. The CDR3, as DNA: TGTGCCAGCAGTGAAGCACAGCTAAAACCCGAAAAACTGTTTTTT. Amino acids: CASSEAQLKPEKLFF.

This clonotype was observed a handful of times. The chain employs TRBV19 and TRBJ2-2; 14 bases are shared with TRBD2. J lost 4 bases, V lost 4 bases, and 2 bases had no gene match. The CDR3 extends over 16 amino acids. Germline V lookup: CDR1 LNHDA, CDR2 SQIVND (reference sequence). CDR3: CASSRLAGGSTGELFF. The CDR3 DNA is TGTGCCAGTAGTAGACTAGCGGGAGGGTCCACCGGGGAGCTGTTTTTT.

The V gene is TRBV6-2 or TRBV6-3, the J gene TRBJ2-3; TRBD1 agrees at 7 bases. CDR3 length equals 15 residues. The germline V gene encodes CDR1 MNHEY and CDR2 SVGEGT. The V gene end was trimmed by 5 bases and the J gene end by 4 bases; junction bases not matched to a gene: 9. DNA for the CDR3: TGTGCCAGCAGTCAAACGACAGGGTTGGCAGATACGCAGTATTTT. Amino acid sequence: CASSQTTGLADTQYF.

Only a few counts were recorded for this clonotype. This chain connects TRBV6-1 to TRBJ2-5, with D hard to call. The CDR3 covers 12 residues. CDR1 is MNHNS, CDR2 SASEGT, per germline. Trimming took off 3 bases at V and 3 bases at J, with 5 bases between the two ends. The DNA for the CDR3 is TGTGCCAGCAGTGACTACGAAGAGACCCAGTACTTC. Protein: CASSDYEETQYF.

This chain uses TRBV7-3 with TRBJ2-1; D may be TRBD1 (6 bases). Germline V CDR1 and CDR2: SGHTA, FQGTGA. Deletions cut 5 bases from V and 0 bases from J, with 14 bases between. The CDR3 sequence is 16 residues long. The CDR3: CASSRRGPSSYNEQFF. The CDR3 DNA reads as TGTGCCAGCAGCCGCAGGGGCCCCAGCTCCTACAATGAGCAGTTCTTC.

CDR3 in DNA: TGCGCCAGCAGCTTGGAGTTGGCAGGGTTCACTGAAGCTTTCTTT. This gives the protein CASSLELAGFTEAFF. V is TRBV5-1 and J is TRBJ1-1, with D perhaps matching TRBD1 (5 bases). CDR1 is SGHRS and CDR2 is YFSETQ in the germline V gene. The CDR3 length is 15 residues. Between the trimmed V and J ends, which lost 0 bases and 4 bases, there was a span of 13 bases.

The chain employs TRBV18 and TRBJ1-1, with D unresolved. Germline V gives CDR1 KGHSH, CDR2 LQKENI. The CDR3 contains 15 residues. V dropped 1 base and J dropped 0 bases, with 9 bases sitting between them. For the CDR3, the DNA is TGTGCCAGCTCACCACGTCAGCTGGTGAACACTGAAGCTTTCTTT. It translates to CASSPRQLVNTEAFF.

Ten or more counts support this clonotype. The rearrangement uses TRBV15 and TRBJ2-5, with 8 bases identical to TRBD2. Germline V gives CDR1 LNHNV, CDR2 YYDKDF (reference sequence). Losses at the gene ends were 1 base for V and 5 bases for J; bases not matched to a gene: 6. CDR3 size: 15 residues. The CDR3 DNA follows: TGTGCCACCAGCAGAGTTCGCGGCGGGAGGGAGACCCAGTACTTC. It encodes CATSRVRGGRETQYF.

The CDR3 loop is CSASWGGDQSNQPQHF. CDR3 sequence (DNA): TGCAGTGCTAGTTGGGGGGGGGATCAAAGCAATCAGCCCCAGCATTTT. This chain connects TRBV20-1 to TRBJ1-5; the D gene is possibly TRBD1 (5 bases). Between the trimmed V and J ends, which lost 3 bases and 1 base, there was a span of 16 bases. The CDR3 runs 16 residues. Germline CDR1 is DFQATT and CDR2 is SNEGSKA (reference sequence).

The chain joins TRBV12-3 or TRBV12-4 to TRBJ1-5, with D uncertain. CDR3 length: 12 amino acids. V was pared by 11 bases and J by 3 bases, with 11 bases between. In DNA, the CDR3 is TGTGCCTGCGGGTGGGACAATCAGCCCCAGCATTTT. Protein: CACGWDNQPQHF.

The table lists this clonotype with many counts. V usage is TRBV7-9 and J usage is TRBJ2-7; D is ambiguous. Trimming stripped 3 bases from V and 5 bases from J, with 14 bases between. This CDR3 has 14 residues. The germline gives CDR1 SEHNR, CDR2 FQNEAQ (reference sequence). The CDR3 loop reads CASSLLLPVDEQYF. DNA for the CDR3: TGTGCCAGCAGCTTGCTACTACCCGTGGACGAGCAGTACTTC.

V usage is TRBV20-1 and J usage is TRBJ1-5, with 10 bases matching TRBD1. V gave up 0 bases and J gave up 5 bases; unmatched junction bases: 4. Germline CDR1 reads DFQATT; CDR2 reads SNEGSKA (reference sequence). This CDR3 region has 15 residues. The CDR3 bases are TGCAGTGCTAGAGATTCGGGACAGGGGTATCAGCCCCAGCATTTT. It codes for CSARDSGQGYQPQHF.

This clonotype was observed at least ten times. The genes are TRBV27 and TRBJ1-5, with 7 bases fitting TRBD1. J was trimmed by 2 bases and V by 5 bases; bases with no gene match: 15. Germline V CDR1 and CDR2: MNHEY, SMNVEV (reference sequence). CDR3 length equals 18 residues. The DNA of the CDR3 is TGTGCCAGCAGTCCCGACAGGGTTCTTGACGTGGGCAATCAGCCCCAGCATTTT. Translation: CASSPDRVLDVGNQPQHF.

This clonotype was counted a few times. The chain has TRBV5-1 and TRBJ2-7; D gene ambiguous. Germline V gene data show CDR1 as SGHRS and CDR2 as YFSETQ. Trimming removed 0 bases at V and 3 bases at J, with 19 bases between. There are 17 residues in the CDR3. CDR3 bases: TGCGCCAGCAGCTTGGTGGCAGGATCGGACCCTTTCTACGAGCAGTACTTC. The encoded protein is CASSLVAGSDPFYEQYF.

V is TRBV27 and J is TRBJ1-1; D gene unclear. Germline CDR1 reads MNHEY; CDR2 reads SMNVEV (reference sequence). The CDR3 extends over 14 amino acids. Trimming removed 0 bases at V and 4 bases at J, with 9 bases between. The CDR3 loop reads CASSLSDPATEAFF. The CDR3 coding sequence is TGTGCCAGCAGTTTATCTGATCCGGCCACTGAAGCTTTCTTT.

Many counts were recorded for this clonotype. The V call is TRBV7-2, the J call TRBJ1-5, with a weak D call TRBD1 (5 bases). CDR3 length: 15 residues. The V end was cut by 3 bases, the J end by 2 bases, with 11 bases between. The germline V gene encodes CDR1 SGHTA and CDR2 FQGNSA. The CDR3 protein is CASSFQAGRNQPQHF. Here the CDR3 DNA reads TGTGCCAGCAGCTTCCAGGCAGGGCGCAATCAGCCCCAGCATTTT.

This clonotype appeared a single time. This rearrangement joins TRBV25-1 to TRBJ2-4; the D call may be TRBD1 or TRBD2 (5 bases each). Germline values: CDR1 MGHDK, CDR2 SYGVNS. With 8 bases removed from V and 0 bases from J, the gap between germline ends came to 11 bases. This CDR3 is 14 amino acids long. CDR3: CASQGGSAKNIQYF. CDR3 DNA: TGTGCCAGCCAGGGCGGGTCAGCCAAAAACATTCAGTACTTC.

The genes are TRBV19 and TRBJ2-5; TRBD2 agrees at 8 bases. With 3 bases clipped from V and 1 base from J, the junction kept 10 bases outside the gene matches. CDR1 is LNHDA and CDR2 is SQIVND in the germline V gene (reference sequence). The CDR3 totals 17 residues. Here the CDR3 DNA reads TGTGCCAGTAGTATCCTCCGAGCGGGAGAATCCCAAGAGACCCAGTACTTC. It codes for CASSILRAGESQETQYF.

This clonotype was found many times. The chain employs TRBV5-1 and TRBJ1-2; weak D call: TRBD1 (5 bases). V was trimmed by 1 base and J by 3 bases, leaving 10 bases between them. The CDR3 totals 14 residues. Per the germline V gene, CDR1 is SGHRS and CDR2 is YFSETQ. The CDR3: CASSLSGEHYGYTF. As DNA, the CDR3 is TGCGCCAGCAGCTTGTCGGGGGAACACTATGGCTACACCTTC.

This clonotype was found many times. The chain is built from TRBV28 and TRBJ2-5; 8 nucleotides agree with TRBD1. This CDR3 is 13 amino acids long. The junction had 5 bases not matched to a gene; V was cut back by 6 bases and J by 5 bases. Looked up from germline, CDR1 is MDHEN and CDR2 is SYDVKM. CDR3 residues: CASSRQGWETQYF. In DNA form, the CDR3 reads TGTGCCAGCAGCCGACAGGGGTGGGAGACCCAGTACTTC.